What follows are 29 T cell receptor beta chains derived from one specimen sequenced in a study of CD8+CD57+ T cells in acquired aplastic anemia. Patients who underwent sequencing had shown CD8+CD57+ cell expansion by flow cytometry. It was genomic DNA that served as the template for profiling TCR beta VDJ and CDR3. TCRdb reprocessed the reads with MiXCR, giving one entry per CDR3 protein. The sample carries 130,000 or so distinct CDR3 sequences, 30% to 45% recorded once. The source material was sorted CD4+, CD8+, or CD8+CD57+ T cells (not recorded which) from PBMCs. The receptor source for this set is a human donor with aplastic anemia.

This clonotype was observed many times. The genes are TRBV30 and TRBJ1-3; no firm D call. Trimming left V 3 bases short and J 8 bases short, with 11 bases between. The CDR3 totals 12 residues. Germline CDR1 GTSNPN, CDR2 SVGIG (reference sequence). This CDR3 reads CAWSDPGDTIYF. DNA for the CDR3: TGTGCCTGGAGCGATCCGGGAGACACCATATATTTT.

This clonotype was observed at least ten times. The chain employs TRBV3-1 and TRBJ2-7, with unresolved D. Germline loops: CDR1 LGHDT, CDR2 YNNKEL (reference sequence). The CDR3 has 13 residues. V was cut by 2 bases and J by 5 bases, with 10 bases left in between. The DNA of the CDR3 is TGTGCCAGCAGCCAAATCCCCGTCAACGAGCAGTACTTC. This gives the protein CASSQIPVNEQYF.

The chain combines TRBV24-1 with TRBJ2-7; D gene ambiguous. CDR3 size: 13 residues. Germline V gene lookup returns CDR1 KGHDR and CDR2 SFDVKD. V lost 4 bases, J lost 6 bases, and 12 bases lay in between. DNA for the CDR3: TGTGCCACCAGTGACCCTCTAGGGTGCGAGCAGTACTTC. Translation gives CATSDPLGCEQYF.

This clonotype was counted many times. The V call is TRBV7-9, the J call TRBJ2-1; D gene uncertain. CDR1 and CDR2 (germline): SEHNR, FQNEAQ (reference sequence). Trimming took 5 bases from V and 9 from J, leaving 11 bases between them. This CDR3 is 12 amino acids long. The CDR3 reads CASSAALGEQFF. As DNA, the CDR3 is TGTGCCAGCAGCGCCGCCCTGGGTGAGCAGTTCTTC.

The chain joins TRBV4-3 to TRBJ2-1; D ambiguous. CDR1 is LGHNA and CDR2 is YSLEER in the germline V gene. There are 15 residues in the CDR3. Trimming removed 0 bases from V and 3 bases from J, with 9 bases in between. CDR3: CASSQDNRGYNEQFF. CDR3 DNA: TGCGCCAGCAGCCAAGATAATCGCGGCTACAATGAGCAGTTCTTC.

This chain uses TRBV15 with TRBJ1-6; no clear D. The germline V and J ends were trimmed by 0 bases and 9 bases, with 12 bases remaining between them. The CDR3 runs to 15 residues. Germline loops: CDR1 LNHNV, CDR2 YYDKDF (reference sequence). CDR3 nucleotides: TGTGCCACCAGCAGAGATCCAGTCTTGGGTTCACCCCTCCACTTT. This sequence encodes CATSRDPVLGSPLHF.

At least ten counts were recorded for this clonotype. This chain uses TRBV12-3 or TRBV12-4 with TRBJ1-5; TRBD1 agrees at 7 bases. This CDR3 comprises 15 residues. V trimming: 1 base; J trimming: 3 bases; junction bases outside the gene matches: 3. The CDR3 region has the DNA TGTGCCAGCAGTTTAGGGACAGGATTCAATCAGCCCCAGCATTTT. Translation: CASSLGTGFNQPQHF.

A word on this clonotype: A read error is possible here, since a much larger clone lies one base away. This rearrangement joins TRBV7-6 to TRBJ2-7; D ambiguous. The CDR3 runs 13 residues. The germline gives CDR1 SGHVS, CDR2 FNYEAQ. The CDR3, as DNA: TGTGCCAGCAGCTTAGAGGATTCCTGCGAGCAGTACTTC. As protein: CASSLEDSCEQYF. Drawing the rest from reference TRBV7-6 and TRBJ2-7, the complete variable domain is GAGVSQSPRYKVTKRGQDVALRCDPISGHVSLYWYRQALGQGPEFLTYFNYEAQQDKSGLPNDRFSAERPEGSISTLTIQRTEQRDSAMYRCASSLEDSCEQYFGPGTRLTVT.

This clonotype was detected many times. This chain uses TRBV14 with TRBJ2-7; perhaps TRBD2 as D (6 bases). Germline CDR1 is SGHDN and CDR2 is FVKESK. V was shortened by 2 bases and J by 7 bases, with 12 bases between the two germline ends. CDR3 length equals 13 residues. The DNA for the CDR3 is TGTGCCAGCAGCCAAATTCGCCGGGGGGAGCAGTACTTC. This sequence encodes CASSQIRRGEQYF.

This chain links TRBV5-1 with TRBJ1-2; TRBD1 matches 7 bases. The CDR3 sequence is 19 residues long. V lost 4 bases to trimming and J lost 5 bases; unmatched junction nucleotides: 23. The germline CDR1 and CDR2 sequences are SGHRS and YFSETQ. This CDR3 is CASSPEIIEQGSSGYGYTF. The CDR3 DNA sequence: TGCGCCAGCAGCCCCGAGATCATTGAACAGGGGTCCAGCGGGTATGGCTACACCTTC.

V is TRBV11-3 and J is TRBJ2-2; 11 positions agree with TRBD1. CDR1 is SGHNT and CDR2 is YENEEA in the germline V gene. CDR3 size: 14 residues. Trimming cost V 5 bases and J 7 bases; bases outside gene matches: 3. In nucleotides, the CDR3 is TGTGCCAGCAGCCGGACAGGGGGCCTCGGGGAGCTGTTTTTT. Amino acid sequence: CASSRTGGLGELFF.

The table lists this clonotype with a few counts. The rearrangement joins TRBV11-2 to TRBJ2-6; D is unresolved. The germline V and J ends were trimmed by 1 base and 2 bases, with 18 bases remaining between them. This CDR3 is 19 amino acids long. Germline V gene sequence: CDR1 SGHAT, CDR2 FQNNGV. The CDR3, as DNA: TGTGCCAGCAGCTTAGGACGGACCCTTGCCATGACTGGGGCCAACGTCCTGACTTTC. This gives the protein CASSLGRTLAMTGANVLTF.

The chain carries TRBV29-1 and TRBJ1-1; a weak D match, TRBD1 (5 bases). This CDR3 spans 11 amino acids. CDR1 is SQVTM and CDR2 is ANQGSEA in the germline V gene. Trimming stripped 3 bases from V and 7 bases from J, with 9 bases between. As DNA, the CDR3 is TGCAGCGTTGATCGAGGGGTTGAAGCTTTCTTT. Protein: CSVDRGVEAFF. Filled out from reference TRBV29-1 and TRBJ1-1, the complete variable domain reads SAVISQKPSRDICQRGTSLTIQCQVDSQVTMMFWYRQQPGQSLTLIATANQGSEATYESGFVIDKFPISRPNLTFSTLTVSNMSPEDSSIYLCSVDRGVEAFFGQGTRLTVV.

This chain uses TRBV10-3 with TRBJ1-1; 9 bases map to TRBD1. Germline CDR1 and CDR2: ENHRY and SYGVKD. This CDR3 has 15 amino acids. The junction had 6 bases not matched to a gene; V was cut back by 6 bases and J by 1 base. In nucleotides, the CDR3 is TGTGCCATCAGGGAAAGGACAGGGGAGAACACTGAAGCTTTCTTT. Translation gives CAIRERTGENTEAFF.

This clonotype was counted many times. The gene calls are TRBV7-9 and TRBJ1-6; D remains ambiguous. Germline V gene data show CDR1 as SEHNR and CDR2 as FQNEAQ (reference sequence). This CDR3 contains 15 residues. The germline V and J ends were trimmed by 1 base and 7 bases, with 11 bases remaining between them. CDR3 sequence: CASSLGLTENSPLHF. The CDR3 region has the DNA TGTGCCAGCAGCTTAGGTCTCACAGAGAATTCACCCCTCCACTTT.

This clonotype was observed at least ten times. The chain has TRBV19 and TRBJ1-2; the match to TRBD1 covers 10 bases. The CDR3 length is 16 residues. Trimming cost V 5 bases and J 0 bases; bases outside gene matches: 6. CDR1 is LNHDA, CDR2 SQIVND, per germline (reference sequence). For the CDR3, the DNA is TGTGCCAGTAGTCCTGCCGGGACAGGGGCTAACTATGGCTACACCTTC. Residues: CASSPAGTGANYGYTF.

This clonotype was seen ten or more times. This chain's CDR3 is CASSRDRTYEQYV. For the CDR3, the DNA is TGTGCCAGCAGCCGGGACAGAACCTACGAGCAGTACGTC. V and J are TRBV5-4 and TRBJ2-7, with 7 bases lining up with TRBD1. From germline, CDR1 is SGHNT and CDR2 YYREEE (reference sequence). The J segment lost 2 bases and the V segment lost 4 bases, leaving 3 bases of the junction unmatched. The CDR3 sequence is 13 residues long.

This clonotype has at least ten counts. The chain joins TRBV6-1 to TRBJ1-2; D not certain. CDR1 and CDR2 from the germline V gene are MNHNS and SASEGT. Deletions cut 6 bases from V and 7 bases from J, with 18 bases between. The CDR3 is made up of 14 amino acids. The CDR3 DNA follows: TGTGCCAGCAGCCAGTGGGAAACCTCCGGTGGCTACACCTTC. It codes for CASSQWETSGGYTF.

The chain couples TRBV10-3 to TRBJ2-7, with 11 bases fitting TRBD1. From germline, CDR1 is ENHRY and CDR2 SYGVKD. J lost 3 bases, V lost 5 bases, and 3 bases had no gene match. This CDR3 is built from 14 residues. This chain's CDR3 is CAISPGQGVYEQYF. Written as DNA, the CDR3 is TGTGCCATCAGTCCGGGACAGGGGGTCTACGAGCAGTACTTC.

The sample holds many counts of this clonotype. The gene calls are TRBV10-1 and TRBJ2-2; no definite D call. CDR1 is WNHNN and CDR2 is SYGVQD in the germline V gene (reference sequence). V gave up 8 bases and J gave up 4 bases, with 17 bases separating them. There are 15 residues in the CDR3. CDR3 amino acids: CASHKQGSPTGELFF. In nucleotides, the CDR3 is TGCGCCAGCCACAAGCAAGGGTCCCCCACCGGGGAGCTGTTTTTT.

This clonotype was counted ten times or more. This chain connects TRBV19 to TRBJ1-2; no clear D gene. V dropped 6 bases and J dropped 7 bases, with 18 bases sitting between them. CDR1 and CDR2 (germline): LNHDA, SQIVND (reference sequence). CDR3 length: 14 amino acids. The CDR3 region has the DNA TGTGCCAGTAGGCGTTCCCGGGAATTGTTTGGCTACACCTTC. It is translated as CASRRSRELFGYTF. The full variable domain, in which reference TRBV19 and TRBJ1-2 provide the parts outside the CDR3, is DGGITQSPKYLFRKEGQNVTLSCEQNLNHDAMYWYRQDPGQGLRLIYYSQIVNDFQKGDIAEGYSVSREKKESFPLTVTSAQKNPTAFYLCASRRSRELFGYTFGSGTRLTVV.

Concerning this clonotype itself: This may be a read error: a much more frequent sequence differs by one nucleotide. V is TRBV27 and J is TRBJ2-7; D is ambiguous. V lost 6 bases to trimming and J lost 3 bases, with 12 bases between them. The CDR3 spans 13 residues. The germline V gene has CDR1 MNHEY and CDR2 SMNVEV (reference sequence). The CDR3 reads CASSNIQSYEQYV. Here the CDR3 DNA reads TGTGCCAGCAGCAACATACAGAGCTACGAGCAGTACGTC.

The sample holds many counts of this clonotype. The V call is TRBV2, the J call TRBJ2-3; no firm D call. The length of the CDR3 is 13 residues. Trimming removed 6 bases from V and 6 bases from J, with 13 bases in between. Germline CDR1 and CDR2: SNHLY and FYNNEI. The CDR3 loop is CASRWNEQDTQYF. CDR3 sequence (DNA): TGTGCCAGCAGGTGGAACGAGCAGGATACGCAGTATTTT.

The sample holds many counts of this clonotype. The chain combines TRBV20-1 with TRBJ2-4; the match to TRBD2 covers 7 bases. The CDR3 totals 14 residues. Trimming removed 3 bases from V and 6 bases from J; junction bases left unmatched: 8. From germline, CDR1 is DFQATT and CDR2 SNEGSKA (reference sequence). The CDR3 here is CSASGEGIINIQYF. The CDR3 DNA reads TGCAGTGCTAGTGGGGAGGGGATTATAAACATTCAGTACTTC.

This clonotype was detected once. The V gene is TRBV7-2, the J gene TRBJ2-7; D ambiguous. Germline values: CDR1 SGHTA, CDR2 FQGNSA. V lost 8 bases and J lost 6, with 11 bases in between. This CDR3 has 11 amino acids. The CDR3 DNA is TGTGCCAGCGGCCATTCGGGCGAGCAGTACTTC. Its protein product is CASGHSGEQYF.

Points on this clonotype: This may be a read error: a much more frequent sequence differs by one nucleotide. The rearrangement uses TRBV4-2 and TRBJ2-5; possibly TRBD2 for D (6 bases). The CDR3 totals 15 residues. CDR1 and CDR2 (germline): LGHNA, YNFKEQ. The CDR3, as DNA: TGTGCCAGCAGCCGCAACAGCGGGCTCCTAGAGACCCAGCACTTC. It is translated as CASSRNSGLLETQHF.

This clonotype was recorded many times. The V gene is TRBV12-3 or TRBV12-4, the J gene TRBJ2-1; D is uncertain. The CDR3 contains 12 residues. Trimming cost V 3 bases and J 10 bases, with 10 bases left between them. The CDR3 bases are TGTGCCAGCAGTTTTAGTTGGGTCGAGCAGTTCTTC. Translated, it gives CASSFSWVEQFF.

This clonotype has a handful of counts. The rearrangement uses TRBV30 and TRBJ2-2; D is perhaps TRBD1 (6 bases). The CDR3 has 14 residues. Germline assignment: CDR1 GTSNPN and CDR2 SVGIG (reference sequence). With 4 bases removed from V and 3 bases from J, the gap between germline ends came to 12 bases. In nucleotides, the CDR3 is TGTGCCTGGACCCAGGGGTCCTACACCGGGGAGCTGTTTTTT. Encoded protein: CAWTQGSYTGELFF.

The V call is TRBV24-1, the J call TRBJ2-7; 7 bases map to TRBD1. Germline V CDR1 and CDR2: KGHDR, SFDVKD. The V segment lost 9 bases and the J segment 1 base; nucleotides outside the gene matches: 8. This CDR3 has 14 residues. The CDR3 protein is CATDLPTGSYEQYF. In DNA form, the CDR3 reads TGTGCCACCGATCTCCCGACAGGGTCCTACGAGCAGTACTTC.